This entry features one T cell receptor beta chain sequence. The CDR3 is 16 residues long. V lost 9 bases to trimming and J lost 0 bases, with 18 bases between them. Germline V gene lookup returns CDR1 MDHEN and CDR2 SYDVKM. This record belongs to a study of blood T cell repertoires in COVID-19. In the study overall: Italy, Spain and the United States were the sources of the convalescent and acute COVID-19 samples. In each case, the material was cDNA or gDNA derived from T cells, B-cell-depleted T cells, or PBMCs.

As processed by the authors: It was from reference gene primer amplification that nucleated cell counts were estimated. This table comes from immunoSEQ multiplex PCR, and its TCRdb copy is limited to in-frame clones, with some not included. V, J and clone size were drawn from that table, and D and trimming were deduced from the DNA. The sample lists roughly 160,000 clones, roughly 70% occurring once. This sequence originates from a woman at least 80 years old with acute or convalescent COVID-19. Sequencing input: peripheral blood. V is TRBV28 and J is TRBJ1-3; D is ambiguous. The CDR3 DNA sequence: TGTGCCAGTTCTCTATACGAGGGAGTCTCTGGAAACACCATATATTTT. This translates into CASSLYEGVSGNTIYF.